The text below deals with one T cell receptor beta chain. The clone's antigen remains unknown. The sample holds no much larger clone one base away, and base qualities are not on file. This record belongs to a study of CD8 T cells in Susac syndrome (dated by TCRdb to the late 2010s). A note on the overall study: Of the Susac syndrome patients who were sequenced, over five had clinically active disease and about eight were in clinical remission. At blood withdrawal, Susac syndrome patients were therapy-naive, treated with corticosteroids (with IVIg additionally given to some), or treated with IVIg alone. Whether CD8+ T cell activation and differentiation in Susac syndrome was antigen driven was tested using repertoire sequencing.

The investigation overall reported the following: The TCR sequencing and HLA analysis was acknowledged to have included a relatively small number of individuals. No clonal expansion was detected in the CD4+ T cell repertoire of Susac syndrome patients.

RNA was extracted using the RNeasy kit, and about 0.45 to 1 ug of the RNA was reverse transcribed with random hexamers. The immunoSEQ multiplex PCR assay, covering 54 Vbeta and 13 Jbeta segments, was used to amplify TCR beta CDR3 regions. To correct PCR amplification bias, a synthetic template baseline was used for both primer optimization and computational correction. As for the authors' bioinformatics: Reads were annotated to V, D and J genes per IMGT and analyzed with immunoSEQ Analyzer, keeping only productive sequences. Clonality was computed as one minus Shannon entropy normalized by log2 of the number of productive unique sequences. For each patient and control, public and private clones were evaluated within the 100 most prevalent clones. A clone was defined as Susac-specific if it was absent from the healthy and MS cohorts, from some 1,100 published viral clones and from other ImmuneACCESS disease sequences. TCRdb passed the public sequencing reads through fastp at Q25 and MiXCR, retaining productive beta sequences. Rows are combined by CDR3 protein, so each entry shows the most common genes and DNA. The V and J calls come from TCRdb's annotation, not from the publication. Recorded for this sample are 55,000 to 75,000 distinct CDR3 sequences; roughly 93% of them occurred a single time. More than 0.13% of the sample belongs to the ten largest clones.

The CDR3 has 15 amino acids, counting the end cysteine and phenylalanine. Only CDR3 DNA is held: 45 bases, read in frame from base 1. V sheds 1 base and J sheds 1 base, leaving 8 bases between their ends. From the germline V gene, CDR1 is SGHTA and CDR2 is FQGNSA. High-throughput TCR beta sequencing profiled peripheral blood CD8+ and CD4+ T cells from healthy donors, Susac syndrome patients and multiple sclerosis patients. The Susac syndrome patients fulfilled recently defined diagnostic criteria for either definite or probable disease. CD8+ TEMRA cells were enriched by FACS, while bulk CD8+ and CD4+ T cells were purified by magnetic negative isolation. Blood was drawn into EDTA tubes, processed within 24 hours, and PBMCs were isolated by density gradient centrifugation. PBMCs intended for TCR sequencing were cryopreserved in liquid nitrogen and were subsequently thawed in a 37 degrees C water bath. Purity of sorted or isolated CD4+, CD8+ and CD8+ TEMRA cells was at least 90%.

The V gene is TRBV7-2 and the J gene is TRBJ1-5, with the D segment identity uncertain. Sequences were obtained from CD4+ T cells from PBMCs. This sequence was found in a human donor with Susac syndrome. Here is the DNA: TGTGCCAGCAGCTTAGAAGGTTACAGCAATCAGCCCCAGCATTTT. Its protein is CASSLEGYSNQPQHF.